The rows below give T cell receptor beta chains drawn from one sample of a study of blood T cells in healthy people across ages. TCRdb ran MiXCR on the 5' RACE reads and lists one entry per CDR3 protein. The sample consists of 1,500,000 or so distinct CDR3 sequences, 35% to 45% of them appearing once. Material: blood. Every receptor here comes from a woman younger than 35 in good health. Both conserved end residues are part of each CDR3. Fields, in order: D gene, J gene, V gene, clone size, CDR3 DNA, CDR3 protein. A D gene is named only where the DNA matches it firmly. Part of the rows lack a size; the others show once, few, many or a class for expanded clones.

d_gene: TRBD2
j_gene: TRBJ2-7
v_gene: TRBV11-2
abundance: few
CDR3nt: TGTGCCAGCAGCTTCCAGCGGGGACCCTCCTACGAGCAGTACTTC
CDR3aa: CASSFQRGPSYEQYF

d_gene: .
j_gene: TRBJ2-7
v_gene: TRBV29-1
abundance: few
CDR3nt: TGCAGCGTCAAAACCATCTCCTACAATGAGCAGTACTTC
CDR3aa: CSVKTISYNEQYF

d_gene: .
j_gene: TRBJ1-5
v_gene: TRBV20-1
abundance: .
CDR3nt: TGCAGTGCTAATCCAGCGGGGGATCGAGAGACCCAGCATTTT
CDR3aa: CSANPAGDRETQHF

d_gene: .
j_gene: TRBJ1-2
v_gene: TRBV29-1
abundance: .
CDR3nt: TGCAGCGTTGAAGGGCCGACAGGAGCGTATGGCTACACCTTC
CDR3aa: CSVEGPTGAYGYTF

d_gene: TRBD2
j_gene: TRBJ2-3
v_gene: TRBV6-5
abundance: .
CDR3nt: TGTGCCAGCAGTTCCCCGGGGGGACGGACAGATACGCAGTATTTT
CDR3aa: CASSSPGGRTDTQYF

d_gene: .
j_gene: TRBJ2-3
v_gene: TRBV6-5
abundance: few
CDR3nt: TGTGCCAGCAGTTATCTCGGGAGTATAGGCACAGATACGCGGTATTTT
CDR3aa: CASSYLGSIGTDTRYF

d_gene: .
j_gene: TRBJ2-7
v_gene: TRBV6-5
abundance: few
CDR3nt: TGTGCCAGCAGTACAGGGTTTACTACTTACGAGCAGTACTTC
CDR3aa: CASSTGFTTYEQYF

d_gene: .
j_gene: TRBJ1-2
v_gene: TRBV7-2
abundance: once
CDR3nt: TGTGCCAGCAGCTCCCGTCCCCGGGCCCTAACTTATGGCTACACCTTC
CDR3aa: CASSSRPRALTYGYTF

d_gene: .
j_gene: TRBJ2-1
v_gene: TRBV15
abundance: .
CDR3nt: TGTGCCACCAGGCTGACTGCCAGCTCCTACAATGAGCAGTTCTTC
CDR3aa: CATRLTASSYNEQFF

d_gene: TRBD1
j_gene: TRBJ2-2
v_gene: TRBV7-2
abundance: .
CDR3nt: TGTGCCAGCAGCTTATTGGGGACAGCGAACACCGGGGAGCTGTTTTTT
CDR3aa: CASSLLGTANTGELFF

d_gene: .
j_gene: TRBJ1-2
v_gene: TRBV5-1
abundance: .
CDR3nt: TGCGCCAGCAGCTTAGGGGGAGGCGGTCAAATCTATGGCTACACCTTC
CDR3aa: CASSLGGGGQIYGYTF

d_gene: TRBD1
j_gene: TRBJ2-5
v_gene: TRBV24-1
abundance: once
CDR3nt: TGTGCCACCAGTGGAGGACAGGGTAACTACAATGAGCAGTACTTC
CDR3aa: CATSGGQGNYNEQYF

d_gene: TRBD1
j_gene: TRBJ1-2
v_gene: TRBV6-5
abundance: few
CDR3nt: TGTGCCAGCAGACGACAGGGCAGCGATGGCTACACCTTC
CDR3aa: CASRRQGSDGYTF

d_gene: TRBD1
j_gene: TRBJ2-5
v_gene: TRBV18
abundance: .
CDR3nt: TGTGCCAGCTCACCATCACAGGGGGGAGTCGAGACCCAGTACTTC
CDR3aa: CASSPSQGGVETQYF

d_gene: TRBD2
j_gene: TRBJ2-3
v_gene: TRBV12-3/TRBV12-4
abundance: many
CDR3nt: TGTGCCAGCACCCGAGCGGGAGGCCCCACAGATACGCAGTATTTT
CDR3aa: CASTRAGGPTDTQYF

d_gene: .
j_gene: TRBJ2-7
v_gene: TRBV7-6
abundance: few
CDR3nt: TGTGCCAGCAGCTCCCCTCCTGGTTACGAGCAGTACTTC
CDR3aa: CASSSPPGYEQYF

d_gene: TRBD2
j_gene: TRBJ2-2
v_gene: TRBV5-1
abundance: .
CDR3nt: TGCGCCAGCAGCTTCCCTAGCGGGGGGGCCGTGAACACCGGGGAGCTGTTTTTT
CDR3aa: CASSFPSGGAVNTGELFF

d_gene: .
j_gene: TRBJ1-5
v_gene: TRBV5-1
abundance: .
CDR3nt: TGCGCCAGCAGCTTGGGGGTGGGGGGAAGCAATCAGCCCCAGCATTTT
CDR3aa: CASSLGVGGSNQPQHF

d_gene: .
j_gene: TRBJ2-7
v_gene: TRBV25-1
abundance: .
CDR3nt: TGTGCCAGCAGTGACGGCGAGCAGTACTTC
CDR3aa: CASSDGEQYF

d_gene: .
j_gene: TRBJ1-2
v_gene: TRBV9
abundance: .
CDR3nt: TGTGCCAGCAGCGTAGGGACGAGGCAGGGGAACTATGGCTACACCTTC
CDR3aa: CASSVGTRQGNYGYTF

d_gene: TRBD2
j_gene: TRBJ2-1
v_gene: TRBV10-3
abundance: few
CDR3nt: TGTGCCATCAGTGTGTCCCTGCTCGCTAGCGGTTCCTACAATGAGCAGTTCTTC
CDR3aa: CAISVSLLASGSYNEQFF

d_gene: .
j_gene: TRBJ2-5
v_gene: TRBV11-2
abundance: few
CDR3nt: TGTGCCAGCAGCCAAGGACTGAATCAAGAGACCCAGTACTTC
CDR3aa: CASSQGLNQETQYF